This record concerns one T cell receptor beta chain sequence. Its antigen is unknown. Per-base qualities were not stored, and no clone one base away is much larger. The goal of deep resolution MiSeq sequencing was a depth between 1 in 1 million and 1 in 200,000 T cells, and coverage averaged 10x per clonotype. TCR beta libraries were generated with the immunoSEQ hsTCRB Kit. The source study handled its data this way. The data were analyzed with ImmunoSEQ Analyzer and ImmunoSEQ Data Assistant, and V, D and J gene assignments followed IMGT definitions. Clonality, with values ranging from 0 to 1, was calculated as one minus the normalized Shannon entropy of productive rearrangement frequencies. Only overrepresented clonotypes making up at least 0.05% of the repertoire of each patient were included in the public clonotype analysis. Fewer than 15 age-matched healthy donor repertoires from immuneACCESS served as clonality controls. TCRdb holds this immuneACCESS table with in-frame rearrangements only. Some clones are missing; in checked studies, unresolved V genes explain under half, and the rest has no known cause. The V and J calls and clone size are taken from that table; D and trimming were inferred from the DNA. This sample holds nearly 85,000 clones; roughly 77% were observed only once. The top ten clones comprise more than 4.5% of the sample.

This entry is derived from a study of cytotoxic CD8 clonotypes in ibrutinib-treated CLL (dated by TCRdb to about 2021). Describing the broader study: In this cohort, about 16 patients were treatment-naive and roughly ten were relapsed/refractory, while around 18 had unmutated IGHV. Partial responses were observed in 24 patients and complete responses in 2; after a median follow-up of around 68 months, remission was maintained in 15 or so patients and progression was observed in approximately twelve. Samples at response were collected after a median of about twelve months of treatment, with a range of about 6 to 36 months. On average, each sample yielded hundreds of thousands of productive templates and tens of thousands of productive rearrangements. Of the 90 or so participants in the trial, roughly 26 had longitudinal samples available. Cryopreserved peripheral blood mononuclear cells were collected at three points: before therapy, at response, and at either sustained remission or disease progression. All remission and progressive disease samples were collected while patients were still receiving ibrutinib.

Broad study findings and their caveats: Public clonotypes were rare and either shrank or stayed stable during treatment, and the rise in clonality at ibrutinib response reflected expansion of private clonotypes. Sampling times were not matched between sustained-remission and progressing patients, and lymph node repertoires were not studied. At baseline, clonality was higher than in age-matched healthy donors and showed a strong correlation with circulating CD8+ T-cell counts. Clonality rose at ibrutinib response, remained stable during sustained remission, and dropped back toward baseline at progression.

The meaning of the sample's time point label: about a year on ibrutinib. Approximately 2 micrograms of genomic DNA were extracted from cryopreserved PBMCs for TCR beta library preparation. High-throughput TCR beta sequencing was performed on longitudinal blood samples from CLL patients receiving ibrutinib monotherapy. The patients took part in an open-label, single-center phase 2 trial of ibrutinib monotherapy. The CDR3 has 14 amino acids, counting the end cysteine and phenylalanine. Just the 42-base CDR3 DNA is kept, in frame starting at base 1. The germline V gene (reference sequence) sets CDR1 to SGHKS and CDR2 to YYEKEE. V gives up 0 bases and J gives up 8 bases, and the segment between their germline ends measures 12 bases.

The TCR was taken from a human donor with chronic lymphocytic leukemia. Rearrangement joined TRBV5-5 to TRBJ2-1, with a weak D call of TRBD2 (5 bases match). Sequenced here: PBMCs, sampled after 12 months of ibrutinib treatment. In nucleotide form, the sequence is TGTGCCAGCAGCTTGGCCGGCCGGGGTGATGAGCAGTTCTTC. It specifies CASSLAGRGDEQFF.